The 8 T cell receptor beta chains below were found in one sample sequenced in a study of CD8 T cells in ankylosing spondylitis. TCRdb fed the 5' RACE reads into MiXCR, producing one record per CDR3 protein. The sample lists 150,000 or so distinct CDR3 sequences, approximately 9% seen once, with more than 12% in the top ten. Sequenced material: blood, either unsorted or a sorted T cell fraction (not recorded which). The receptors come from a female donor with ankylosing spondylitis or in good health (not recorded which).

At least ten counts were recorded for this clonotype. This chain joins TRBV27 and TRBJ2-2; D not resolved. The germline V gene has CDR1 MNHEY and CDR2 SMNVEV (reference sequence). This CDR3 has 13 amino acids. The germline V and J ends were trimmed by 5 bases and 2 bases, with 6 bases remaining between them. The CDR3 loop reads CASSPQNTGELFF. The CDR3 nucleotides are TGTGCCAGCAGTCCCCAAAACACCGGGGAGCTGTTTTTT.

In this sample, this clonotype turned up many times. The rearrangement joins TRBV27 to TRBJ2-5; TRBD1 is a possible D gene (6 bases). The CDR3 has 13 amino acids. Trimming took 7 bases from V and 3 from J, leaving 12 bases between them. Germline V lookup: CDR1 MNHEY, CDR2 SMNVEV (reference sequence). This CDR3 reads CASMGAGKETQYF. In nucleotides, the CDR3 is TGTGCCAGCATGGGGGCCGGTAAAGAGACCCAGTACTTC.

This clonotype occurred many times. V and J are TRBV5-1 and TRBJ1-1; D ambiguous. Trimming removed 0 bases from V and 4 bases from J, with 7 bases in between. Germline CDR1 and CDR2: SGHRS and YFSETQ. The CDR3 has 13 residues. CDR3 coding DNA: TGCGCCAGCAGCTTGGGTAGGGTCACTGAAGCTTTCTTT. Translation gives CASSLGRVTEAFF.

Only a few counts were recorded for this clonotype. The chain recombines TRBV7-2 with TRBJ2-4; 15 bases fit TRBD2. Germline V CDR1 and CDR2: SGHTA, FQGNSA. The CDR3 has 21 residues. V trimming: 2 bases; J trimming: 3 bases; junction bases outside the gene matches: 14. The CDR3 spells CASSLSARGTSGRLGKNIQYF. The DNA for the CDR3 is TGTGCCAGCAGCTTATCGGCGAGGGGGACTAGCGGGAGGTTGGGCAAAAACATTCAGTACTTC. Using reference TRBV7-2 and TRBJ2-4 for the parts outside the CDR3, the full variable domain is GAGVSQSPSNKVTEKGKDVELRCDPISGHTALYWYRQSLGQGLEFLIYFQGNSAPDKSGLPSDRFSAERTGGSVSTLTIQRTQQEDSAVYLCASSLSARGTSGRLGKNIQYFGAGTRLSVL.

This clonotype occurred many times. The V call is TRBV6-2 or TRBV6-3, the J call TRBJ2-2, with 9 bases that match TRBD2. Trimming at V came to 11 bases and at J to 2 bases, leaving 12 bases not matched to a gene. The CDR3 consists of 16 residues. Germline CDR1 and CDR2: MNHEY and SVGEGT. The CDR3 nucleotides read TGTGCCGCGAAGAATCGACTAGCGGAAAACACCGGGGAGCTGTTTTTT. It codes for CAAKNRLAENTGELFF.

The rearrangement links TRBV20-1 to TRBJ2-1; D unclear. CDR1 and CDR2 from the germline V gene are DFQATT and SNEGSKA (reference sequence). The CDR3 has 15 amino acids. V was cut by 6 bases and J by 7 bases, with 22 bases left in between. The CDR3 DNA sequence: TGCAGTGCGAGATTACGCGGAAAGGCGGCTAATGAGCAGTTCTTC. It codes for CSARLRGKAANEQFF.

This clonotype has more than one count but fewer than ten. The rearrangement uses TRBV3-1 and TRBJ2-7; 8 nucleotides match TRBD1. The junction had 0 bases not matched to a gene; V was cut back by 0 bases and J by 2 bases. The germline gives CDR1 LGHDT, CDR2 YNNKEL (reference sequence). The CDR3 totals 14 residues. DNA of the CDR3: TGTGCCAGCAGCCAAGACAGGGGGCCCTACGAGCAGTACTTC. As protein: CASSQDRGPYEQYF.

This clonotype was picked up a small number of times. Here the CDR3 DNA reads TGCGCCAGCAGCCAGCTTGGACGATTCTCTGGAAACACCATATATTTT. Its translation: CASSQLGRFSGNTIYF. This rearrangement joins TRBV4-3 to TRBJ1-3, with unresolved D. The germline gives CDR1 LGHNA, CDR2 YSLEER. The V end was cut by 3 bases, the J end by 0 bases, with 12 bases between. The CDR3 consists of 16 residues.